This T cell receptor beta chain was captured by sequencing in a study of T cells in Graves' hyperthyroidism and ophthalmopathy. Study results and caveats: Researchers found most expanded thyroid clonotypes above 0.001 in blood as well.

TCR beta CDR3 regions were amplified from RNA. TCR CDR3 regions were first amplified by RT-PCR with HTBI primers. In TCRdb, the multiplex PCR reads were re-called with MiXCR into one record per CDR3 protein. This sample has roughly 500,000 distinct CDR3 sequences, with around 43% found just once. Concerning this clonotype itself: Its antigen is not known.

The V gene's germline CDR1 is SGHVS and CDR2 FQNEAQ. CDR3 size: 15 residues. J gave up 2 bases and V 2 bases, and 5 bases lay outside the gene matches. Uncontrolled infection, other autoimmune disease, pregnancy or lactation excluded patients. Each diagnosis was grounded in clinical symptoms, serum thyroxine and TRAb, thyroid ultrasound, and orbital computed tomography. Sequencing was performed on peripheral blood or thyroid tissue (not recorded which). The J gene is TRBJ1-1, the V gene TRBV7-8; 7 nucleotides line up with TRBD1. This clonotype originated in an adult woman with Graves' disease, either hyperthyroidism or ophthalmopathy (not recorded which). The CDR3 DNA sequence: TGTGCCAGCAGCTTAAGAGGGGGCCTTAACACTGAAGCTTTCTTT. Its translation: CASSLRGGLNTEAFF.